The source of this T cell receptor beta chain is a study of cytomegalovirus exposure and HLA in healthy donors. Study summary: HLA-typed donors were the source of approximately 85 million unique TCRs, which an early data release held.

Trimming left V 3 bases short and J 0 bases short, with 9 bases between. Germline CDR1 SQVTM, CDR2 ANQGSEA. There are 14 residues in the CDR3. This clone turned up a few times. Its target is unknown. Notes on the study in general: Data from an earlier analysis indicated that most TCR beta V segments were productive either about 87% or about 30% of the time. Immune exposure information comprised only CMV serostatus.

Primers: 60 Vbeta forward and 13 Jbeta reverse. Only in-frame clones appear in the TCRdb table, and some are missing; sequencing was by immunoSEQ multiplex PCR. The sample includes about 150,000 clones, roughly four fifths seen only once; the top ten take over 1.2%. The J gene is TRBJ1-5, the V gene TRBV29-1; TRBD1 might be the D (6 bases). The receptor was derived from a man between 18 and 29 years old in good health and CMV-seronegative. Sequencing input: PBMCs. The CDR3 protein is CSVDTGSSNQPQHF. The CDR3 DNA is TGCAGCGTTGACACAGGGTCTAGCAATCAGCCCCAGCATTTT.